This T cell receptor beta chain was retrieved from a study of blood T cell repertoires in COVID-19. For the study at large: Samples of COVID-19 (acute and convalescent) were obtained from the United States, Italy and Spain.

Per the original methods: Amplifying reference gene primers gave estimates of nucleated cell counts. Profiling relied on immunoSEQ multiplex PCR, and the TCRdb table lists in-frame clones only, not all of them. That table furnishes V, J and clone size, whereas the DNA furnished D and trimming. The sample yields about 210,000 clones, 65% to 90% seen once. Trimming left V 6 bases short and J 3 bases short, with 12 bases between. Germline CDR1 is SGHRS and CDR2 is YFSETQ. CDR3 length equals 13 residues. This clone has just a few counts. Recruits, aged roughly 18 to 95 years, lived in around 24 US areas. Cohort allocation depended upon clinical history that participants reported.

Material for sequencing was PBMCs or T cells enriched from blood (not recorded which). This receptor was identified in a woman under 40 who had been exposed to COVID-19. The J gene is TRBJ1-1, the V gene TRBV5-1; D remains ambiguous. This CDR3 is CASTEERDTEAFF. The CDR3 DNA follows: TGCGCCAGCACTGAGGAGAGGGACACTGAAGCTTTCTTT.